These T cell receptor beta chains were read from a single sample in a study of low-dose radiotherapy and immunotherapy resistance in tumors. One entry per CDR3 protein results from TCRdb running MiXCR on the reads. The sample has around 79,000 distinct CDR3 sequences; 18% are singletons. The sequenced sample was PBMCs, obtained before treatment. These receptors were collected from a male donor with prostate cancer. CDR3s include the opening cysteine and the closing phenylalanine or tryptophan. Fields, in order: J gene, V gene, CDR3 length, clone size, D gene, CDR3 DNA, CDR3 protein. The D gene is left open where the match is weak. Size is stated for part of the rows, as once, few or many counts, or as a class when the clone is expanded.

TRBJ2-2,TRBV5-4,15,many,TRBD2,TGTGCCAGCAGCCCGGGACTAGTGAGCACCGGGGAGCTGTTTTTT,CASSPGLVSTGELFF
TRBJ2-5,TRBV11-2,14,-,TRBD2,TGTGCCAGCAGGAAGAGCGGGGGACAAGAGACCCAGTACTTC,CASRKSGGQETQYF
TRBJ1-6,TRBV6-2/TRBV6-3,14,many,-,TGTGCCAGCAACCCCGGACAGTTGTCCGCCACCCTCCACTTT,CASNPGQLSATLHF
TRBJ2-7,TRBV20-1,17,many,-,TGCAGTGCTAGAGATCTTAGACGACGCCAAGATAGCTACGAGCAGTACTTC,CSARDLRRRQDSYEQYF
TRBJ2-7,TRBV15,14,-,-,TGTGCCACCAGGCAGGGGTTATCCTCCTACGAGCAGTACTTC,CATRQGLSSYEQYF
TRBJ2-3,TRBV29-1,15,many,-,TGCAGCGTTGAAGGGACACAAGAGGACACAGATACGCAGTATTTT,CSVEGTQEDTDTQYF
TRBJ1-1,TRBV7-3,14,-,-,TGTGCCAGCACCGAAAGGCTATACTCTCCTGAAGCTTTCTTT,CASTERLYSPEAFF
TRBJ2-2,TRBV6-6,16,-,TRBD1,TGTGCCAGCAGTGACGTAGGGGACAGGCGCACCGGGGAGCTGTTTTTT,CASSDVGDRRTGELFF
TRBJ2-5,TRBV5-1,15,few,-,TGCGCCAGCAGCTTGTACAGGAGCTACCAAGAGACCCAGTACTTC,CASSLYRSYQETQYF
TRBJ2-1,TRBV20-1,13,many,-,TGCAGTCCGGGCTGGAGCTCCTACAATGAGCAGTTCTTC,CSPGWSSYNEQFF
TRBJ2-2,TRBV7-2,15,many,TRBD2,TGTGCCAGCAGCACTACTAGCGGGGGGCCCGGGGAGCTGTTTTTT,CASSTTSGGPGELFF
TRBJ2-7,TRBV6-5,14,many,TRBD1,TGTGCCAGCAGTTATCGGGGACAGACTTACGAGCAGTACTTC,CASSYRGQTYEQYF
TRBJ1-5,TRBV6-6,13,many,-,TGTGCCAGCACCAGGACGGCCAATCAGCCCCAGCATTTT,CASTRTANQPQHF
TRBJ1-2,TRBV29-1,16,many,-,TGCAGCGTTGATTTGGTGTCGAGGGGGGCGAACTATGGCTACACCTTC,CSVDLVSRGANYGYTF
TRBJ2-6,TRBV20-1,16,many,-,TGCAGTGCTAGCGTAGGAGCGGCCGTTGGGGCCAACGTCCTGACTTTC,CSASVGAAVGANVLTF
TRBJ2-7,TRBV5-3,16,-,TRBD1,TGTGCCAGCAGCTTAGCCCGGGACAGGGGGCTAAACGAGCAGTACTTC,CASSLARDRGLNEQYF
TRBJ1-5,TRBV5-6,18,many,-,TGTGCCAGCAGCTATTGGGGGGAGCCGAGCAGGGAGGGTCAGCCCCAGCATTTT,CASSYWGEPSREGQPQHF
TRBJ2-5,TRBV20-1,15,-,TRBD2,TGCAGCGCCGGGACTAGCGGGGGGGCGTGGGAGACCCAGTACTTC,CSAGTSGGAWETQYF
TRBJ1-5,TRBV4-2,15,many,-,TGTGCCAGCAGCCTGTATAAAGATAGCAATCAGCCCCAGCATTTT,CASSLYKDSNQPQHF
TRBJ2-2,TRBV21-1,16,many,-,TGTGCCAGCCGCCCGACTAGTCTAGATAGCGCCGGGGAGCTGTTTTTT,CASRPTSLDSAGELFF
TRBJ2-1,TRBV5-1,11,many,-,TGCGCCAGCAGGTTTGGGGATGAGCAGTTCTTC,CASRFGDEQFF
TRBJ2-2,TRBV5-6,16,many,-,TGTGCCAGCAGCTTTTCCCTTGGGGGACTCACCGGGGAGCTGTTTTTT,CASSFSLGGLTGELFF
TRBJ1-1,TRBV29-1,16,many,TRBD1,TGCAGCGTTGAAGGAGACAGGGGAGCCATGAACACTGAAGCTTTCTTT,CSVEGDRGAMNTEAFF
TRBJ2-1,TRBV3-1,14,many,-,TGTGCCAGCAGCCAAGAGATGAACTACAATGAGCAGTTCTTC,CASSQEMNYNEQFF
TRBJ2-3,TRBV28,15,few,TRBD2,TGTGCCAGCAGTCAACTAGCGGGAGCTTCAGATACGCAGTATTTT,CASSQLAGASDTQYF
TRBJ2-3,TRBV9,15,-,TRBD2,TGTGCCAGCAGCGTAGGCGGGGGGGCCCCAGATACGCAGTATTTT,CASSVGGGAPDTQYF
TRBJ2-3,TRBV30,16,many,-,TGTGCCTGGAGTGTACGGCCAGGGTTGAGGGCAGATACGCAGTATTTT,CAWSVRPGLRADTQYF
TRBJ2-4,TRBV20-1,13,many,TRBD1,TGCAGTGCCGGGACAGATGCCAAAAACATTCAGTACTTC,CSAGTDAKNIQYF
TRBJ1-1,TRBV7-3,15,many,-,TGTGCCAGCAGCTTAACCGGCAGCCTGAACACTGAAGCTTTCTTT,CASSLTGSLNTEAFF
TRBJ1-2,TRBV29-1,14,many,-,TGCAGCGTTGAAGGGACACAGGGTAACTATGGCTACACCTTC,CSVEGTQGNYGYTF
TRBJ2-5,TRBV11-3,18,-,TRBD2,TGTGCCAGCAGCCACAGAAGGGGAGCGGGGGGGCGAGCAGAGACCCAGTACTTC,CASSHRRGAGGRAETQYF
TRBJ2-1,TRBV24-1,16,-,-,TGTGCCACCAGTGAGTTGGACGGTAGCTCCTACAATGAGCAGTTCTTC,CATSELDGSSYNEQFF